This TCR beta chain was captured by sequencing in a study of blood T cells in healthy people across ages. Study outcomes and limitations: Strongly correlated with naive T cell percentage was TCR beta diversity.

This clonotype appeared a few times. The antigen is not known. For the second PCR, which ran for about 7 to 12 cycles, a sample-barcoded 5' primer and a J-beta primer mix were used. Every cDNA molecule carried a tag from a template-switch adaptor bearing 12 random nucleotides. TCRdb processed the 5' RACE reads anew with MiXCR; each CDR3 protein has one entry. The sample holds roughly 800,000 distinct CDR3 sequences; around 34% are singletons and the top ten take around 13%. Sequenced: blood. This sequence originates from a man younger than 35 in good health.

The CDR3 DNA reads TGTGCCACGAGTCTTGGGACCTCCGGTACTTCACCCCTCCACTTT. Residues: CATSLGTSGTSPLHF. V gene TRBV12-3 or TRBV12-4 combines with J gene TRBJ1-6, with D maybe TRBD1 (5 bases). The CDR3 is 15 residues long. V lost 10 bases, J lost 9 bases, and 22 bases lay in between.